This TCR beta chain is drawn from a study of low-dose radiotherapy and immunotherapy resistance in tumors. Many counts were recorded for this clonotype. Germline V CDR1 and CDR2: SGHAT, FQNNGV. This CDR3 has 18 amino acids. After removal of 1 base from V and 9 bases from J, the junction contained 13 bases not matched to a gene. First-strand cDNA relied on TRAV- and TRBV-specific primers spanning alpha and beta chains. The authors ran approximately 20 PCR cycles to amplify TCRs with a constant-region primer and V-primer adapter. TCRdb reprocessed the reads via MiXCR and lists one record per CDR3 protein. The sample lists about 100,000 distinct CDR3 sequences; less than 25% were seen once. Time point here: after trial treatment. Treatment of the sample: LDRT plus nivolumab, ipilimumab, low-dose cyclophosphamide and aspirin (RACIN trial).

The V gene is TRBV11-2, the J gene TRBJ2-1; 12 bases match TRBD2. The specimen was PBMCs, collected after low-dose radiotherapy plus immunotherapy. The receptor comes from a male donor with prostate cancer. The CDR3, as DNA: TGTGCCAGCAGCTTAGGTCGTATGGAGGCTAGCGGGGGGGCTGAGCAGTTCTTC. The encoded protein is CASSLGRMEASGGAEQFF.